This TCR beta chain was found in a study of CXCR3-negative and CXCR3-positive naive CD8 T cells. Findings and caveats of the study: Unlike memory cells, which differed, naive CXCR3-negative and CXCR3-positive cells had similar TRBV-TRBJ usage. Naive cells with CXCR3 showed TRB CDR3s that were more hydrophobic than those in CXCR3-negative naive cells.

Through 5' RACE with UMI labels, the TRB cDNA libraries were prepared. TCRdb processed the 5' RACE reads again and assigns one entry to each CDR3 protein, with no DNA. Reported are 70,000 to 100,000 distinct CDR3 sequences; the ten largest clones contain about 1.5%. The germline gives CDR1 SGHVS, CDR2 FQNEAQ. The CDR3 extends over 17 amino acids. Note on this clonotype: The antigen is unknown.

The clonotype originates from a human donor in good health. Some clones in this sample may be carry-over from other donors' samples. What was sequenced was naive CXCR3- CD8+ T cells from blood. The subset: CD45RO-CCR7+CD27+CD95- naive CD8+ T cells lacking CXCR3 (TNR3-). The V call is TRBV7-8, the J call TRBJ2-7; the TCRdb call, TRBD2, lacks DNA for checking. CDR3 residues: CASSTPLSGRSSYEQYF.